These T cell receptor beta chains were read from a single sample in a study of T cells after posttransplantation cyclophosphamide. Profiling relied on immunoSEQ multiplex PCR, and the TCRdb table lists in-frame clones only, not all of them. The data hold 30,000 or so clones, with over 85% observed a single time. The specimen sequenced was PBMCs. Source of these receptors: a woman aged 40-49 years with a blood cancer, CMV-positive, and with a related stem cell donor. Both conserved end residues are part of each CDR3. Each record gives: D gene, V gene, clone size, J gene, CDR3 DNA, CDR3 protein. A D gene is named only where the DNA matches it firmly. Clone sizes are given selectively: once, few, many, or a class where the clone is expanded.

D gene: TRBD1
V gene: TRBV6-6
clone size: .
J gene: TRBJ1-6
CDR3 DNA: TGTGCCAGCAGTTACTCAGGGGGCTCCAATTCACCCCTCCACTTT
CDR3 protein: CASSYSGGSNSPLHF

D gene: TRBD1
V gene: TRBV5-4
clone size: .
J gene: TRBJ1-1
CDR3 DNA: TGTGCCAGCAGCTTAACTTCAGGGGGGACTGAAGCTTTCTTT
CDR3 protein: CASSLTSGGTEAFF

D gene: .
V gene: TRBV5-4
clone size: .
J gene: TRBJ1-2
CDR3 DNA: TGTGCCAGCAGCTTGGTGGGTCAGGGAAATGGCTACACCTTC
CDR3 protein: CASSLVGQGNGYTF

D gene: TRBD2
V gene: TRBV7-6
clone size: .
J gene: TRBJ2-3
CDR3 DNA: TGTGCCAGCAGTCCCGGGACTAGCAACACAGATACGCAGTATTTT
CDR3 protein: CASSPGTSNTDTQYF

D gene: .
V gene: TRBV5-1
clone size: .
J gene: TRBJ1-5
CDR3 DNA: TGCGCCAGCAGCTTTCAAGGACAGTATAGCAATCAGCCCCAGCATTTT
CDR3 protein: CASSFQGQYSNQPQHF

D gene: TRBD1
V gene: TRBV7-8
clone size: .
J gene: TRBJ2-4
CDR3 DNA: TGTGCCAGCAGCCTGTACCCGGGACAGGGGACACCACTAGCCAAAAACATTCAGTACTTC
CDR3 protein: CASSLYPGQGTPLAKNIQYF

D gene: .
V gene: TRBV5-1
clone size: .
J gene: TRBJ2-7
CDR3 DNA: TGCGCCAGCAGTTTATCCGGAACAGGGCGCTACGAGCAGTACTTC
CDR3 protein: CASSLSGTGRYEQYF

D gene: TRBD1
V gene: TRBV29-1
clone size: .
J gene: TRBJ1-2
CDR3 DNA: TGCAGCGTGAGGGACAGGGAAAGGGGTGGCCACTATGGCTACACCTTC
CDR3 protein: CSVRDRERGGHYGYTF

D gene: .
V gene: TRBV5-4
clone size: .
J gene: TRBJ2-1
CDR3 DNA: TGTGCCAGCAGCTTGCAGGACTACAATGAGCAGTTCTTC
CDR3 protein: CASSLQDYNEQFF

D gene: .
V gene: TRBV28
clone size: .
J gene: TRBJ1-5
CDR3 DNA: TGTGCCAGCAAGTTACAGGACAATCAGCCCCAGCATTTT
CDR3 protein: CASKLQDNQPQHF

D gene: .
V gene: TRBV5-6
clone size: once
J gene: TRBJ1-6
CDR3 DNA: TGTGCCAGCAGCTTGAACAGGGCCGCGTTCGATAATTTACCCCTCCACTTT
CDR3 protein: CASSLNRAAFDNLPLHF

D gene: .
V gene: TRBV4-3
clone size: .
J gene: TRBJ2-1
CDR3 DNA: TGCGCCAGCAGCCAAGATCCGCGGATAGCCGTTTACAATGAGCAGTTCTTC
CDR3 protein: CASSQDPRIAVYNEQFF

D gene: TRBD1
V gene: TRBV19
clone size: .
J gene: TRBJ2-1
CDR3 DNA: TGTGCCAGCGCCCTAGGCCAGGGGGCGCCGAATGAGCAGTTCTTC
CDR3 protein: CASALGQGAPNEQFF

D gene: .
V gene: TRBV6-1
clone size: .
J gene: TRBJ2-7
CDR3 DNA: TGTGCCAGCAGTGAAGAGGGAACAGGCAGCTTCCATCCCTACGAGCAGTACTTC
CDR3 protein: CASSEEGTGSFHPYEQYF

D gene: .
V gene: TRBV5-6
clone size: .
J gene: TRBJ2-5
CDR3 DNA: TGTGCCAGCAGCTTTTGGACTGGAGAGACCCAGTACTTC
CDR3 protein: CASSFWTGETQYF

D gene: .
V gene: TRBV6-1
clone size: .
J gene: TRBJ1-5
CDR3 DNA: TGTGCCAGCAGGCAGGATAGCAATCAGCCCCAGCATTTT
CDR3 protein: CASRQDSNQPQHF

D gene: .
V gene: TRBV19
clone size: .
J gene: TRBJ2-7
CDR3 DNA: TGTGCCAGTAGTCCGGGGAGGGGGATGGACTCCTACGAGCAGTACTTC
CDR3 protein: CASSPGRGMDSYEQYF

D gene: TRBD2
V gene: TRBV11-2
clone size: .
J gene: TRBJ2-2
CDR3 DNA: TGTGCCAGCAGGACAGGCCCCTCCAGCGGGGGGGCCAGGGGGGAGCTGTTTTTT
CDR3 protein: CASRTGPSSGGARGELFF

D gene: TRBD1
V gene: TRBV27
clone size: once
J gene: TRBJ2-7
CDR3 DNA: TGTGCCAGCAGTTCGGACCCGGGACAGGGGGCCGACGAGCAGTACTTC
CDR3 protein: CASSSDPGQGADEQYF

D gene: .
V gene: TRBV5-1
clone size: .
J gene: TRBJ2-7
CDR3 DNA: TGCGCCAGCAGCGCCTTCGGGGACACCTACGAGCAGTACTTC
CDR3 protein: CASSAFGDTYEQYF

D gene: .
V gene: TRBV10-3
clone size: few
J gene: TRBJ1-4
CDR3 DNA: TGTGCCATCAGTGAAGGGGTGGTGGGCGAAAAACTGTTTTTT
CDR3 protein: CAISEGVVGEKLFF

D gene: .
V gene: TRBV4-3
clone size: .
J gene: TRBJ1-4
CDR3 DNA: TGCGCCAGCAGCCAGGCCCTGGGCAGGCGGGATGAAAAACTGTTTTTT
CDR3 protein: CASSQALGRRDEKLFF

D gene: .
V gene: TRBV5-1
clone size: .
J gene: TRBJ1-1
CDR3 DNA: TGCGCCAGCAGTCGTGACGGGAATTGGGCTTTCTTT
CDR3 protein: CASSRDGNWAFF

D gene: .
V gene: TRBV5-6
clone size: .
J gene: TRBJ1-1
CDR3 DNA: TGTGCCAGCAGCTTGGGAATCCCGGGAGCCATGAACACTGAAGCTTTCTTT
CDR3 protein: CASSLGIPGAMNTEAFF

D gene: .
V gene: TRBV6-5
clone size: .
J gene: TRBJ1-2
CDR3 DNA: TGTGCCAGCAGTGATGGGGGGATCTATGGCTACACCTTC
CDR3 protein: CASSDGGIYGYTF

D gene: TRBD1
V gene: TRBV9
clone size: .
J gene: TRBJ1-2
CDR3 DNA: TGTGCCAGCAGCAAGTCGACAGGGGGGGGCTATGGCTACACCTTC
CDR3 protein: CASSKSTGGGYGYTF

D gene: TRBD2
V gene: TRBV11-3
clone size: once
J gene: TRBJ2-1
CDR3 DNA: TGTGCCAGCAGCCCCGGGGAGCGGGACGACAATGAGCAGTTCTTC
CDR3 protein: CASSPGERDDNEQFF

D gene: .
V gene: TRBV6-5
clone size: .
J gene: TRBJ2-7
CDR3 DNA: TGTGCCAGCAGTCCCTCCGGGATAGCCTACGAGCAGTACTTC
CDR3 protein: CASSPSGIAYEQYF

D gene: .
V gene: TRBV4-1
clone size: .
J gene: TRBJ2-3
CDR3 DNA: TGCGCCAGCAGCCAGTTTTCGTCAACGGCAGATACGCAGTATTTT
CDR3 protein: CASSQFSSTADTQYF

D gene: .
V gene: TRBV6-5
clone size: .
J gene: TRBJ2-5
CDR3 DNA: TGTGCCAGCAGAAACTACAGGGAAGGGGAGACCCAGTACTTC
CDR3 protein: CASRNYREGETQYF

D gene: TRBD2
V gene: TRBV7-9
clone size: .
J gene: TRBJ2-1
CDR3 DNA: TGTGCCAGCAGCCCCAGGACTAGCGGAACCTACAATGAGCAGTTCTTC
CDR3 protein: CASSPRTSGTYNEQFF

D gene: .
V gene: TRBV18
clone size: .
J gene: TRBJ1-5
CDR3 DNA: TGTGCCAGCTCACCCACGGACAGACAAAATCAGCCCCAGCATTTT
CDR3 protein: CASSPTDRQNQPQHF

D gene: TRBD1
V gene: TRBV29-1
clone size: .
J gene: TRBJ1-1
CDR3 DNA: TGCAGCGCCCGACAGGGGGCGAACCCGATCACTGAAGCTTTCTTT
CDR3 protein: CSARQGANPITEAFF

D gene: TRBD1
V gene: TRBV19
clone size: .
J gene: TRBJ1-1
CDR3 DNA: TGTGCCAGTAGTCCAGACAGGGATGCGGACACTGAAGCTTTCTTT
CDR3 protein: CASSPDRDADTEAFF

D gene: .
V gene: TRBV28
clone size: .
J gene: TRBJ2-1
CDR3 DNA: TGTGCCAGCAGTTCAGAAAGGGGCCTCAATGAGCAGTTCTTC
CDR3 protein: CASSSERGLNEQFF

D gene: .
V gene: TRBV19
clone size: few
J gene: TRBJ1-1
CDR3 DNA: TGTGCCAGTAGTCAAGACAGATGGAACACTGAAGCTTTCTTT
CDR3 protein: CASSQDRWNTEAFF

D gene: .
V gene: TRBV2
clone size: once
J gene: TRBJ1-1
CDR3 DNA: TGTGCCAGCAGTGAATCGTACACTGAAGCTTTCTTT
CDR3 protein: CASSESYTEAFF

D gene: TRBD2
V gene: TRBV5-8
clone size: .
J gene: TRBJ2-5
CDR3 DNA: TGTGCCAGCAGCCACGGGACTAGCGGGGGCCTGCCCCAGTACTTC
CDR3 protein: CASSHGTSGGLPQYF

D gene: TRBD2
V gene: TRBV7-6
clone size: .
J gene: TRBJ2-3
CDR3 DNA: TGTGCCAGCAGCTTAGAACTCCGGCGGGGGGTAGATACGCAGTATTTT
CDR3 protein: CASSLELRRGVDTQYF

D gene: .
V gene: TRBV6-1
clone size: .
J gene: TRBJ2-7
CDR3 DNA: TGTGCCAGCAGCGAAGAACAGGGCCCCGGCTACGAGCAGTACTTC
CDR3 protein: CASSEEQGPGYEQYF

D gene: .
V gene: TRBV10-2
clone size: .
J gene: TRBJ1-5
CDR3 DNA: TGCGCCAGCAGTGATGAGGAAGGTTATAGCAATCAGCCCCAGCATTTT
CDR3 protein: CASSDEEGYSNQPQHF

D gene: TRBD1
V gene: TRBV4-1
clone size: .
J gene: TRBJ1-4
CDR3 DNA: TGCGCCAGCAGCCGAACAGGGGGCACTAATGAAAAACTGTTTTTT
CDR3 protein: CASSRTGGTNEKLFF

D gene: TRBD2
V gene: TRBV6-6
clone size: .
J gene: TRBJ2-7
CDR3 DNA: TGTGCCAGCAGTCGAGGCCTAGCGGTGAGCTCCTACGAGCAGTACTTC
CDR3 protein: CASSRGLAVSSYEQYF